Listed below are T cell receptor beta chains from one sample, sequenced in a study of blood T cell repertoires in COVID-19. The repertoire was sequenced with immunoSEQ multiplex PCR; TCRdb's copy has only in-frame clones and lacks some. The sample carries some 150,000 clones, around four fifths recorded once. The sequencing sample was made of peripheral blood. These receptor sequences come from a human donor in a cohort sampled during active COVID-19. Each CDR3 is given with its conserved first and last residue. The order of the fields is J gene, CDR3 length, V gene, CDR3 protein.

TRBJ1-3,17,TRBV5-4,CASSLEVGGASGNTIYF
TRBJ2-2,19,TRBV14,CASSQRPTLAGGRAGELFF
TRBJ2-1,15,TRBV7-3,CASSRGQGASNEQFF
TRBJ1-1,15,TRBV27,CASSSLKILGTEAFF
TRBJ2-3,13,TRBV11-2,CASRLGHTDTQYF
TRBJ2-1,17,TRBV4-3,CASSQDLSSGSYNEQFF
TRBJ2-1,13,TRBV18,CASSPPGYNEQFF
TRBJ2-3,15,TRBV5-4,CASALSGTQTDTQYF
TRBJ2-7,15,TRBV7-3,CASSLTGQGTGEQYF
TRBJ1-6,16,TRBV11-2,CASSLVSQGDNSPLHF
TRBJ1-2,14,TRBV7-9,CASSLKEGRNGYTF
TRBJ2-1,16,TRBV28,CASSPWDRGGVDEQFF
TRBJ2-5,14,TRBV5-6,CASSPTGTTETQYF
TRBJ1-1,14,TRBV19,CASSNTGSGTEAFF
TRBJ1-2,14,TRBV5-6,CASSLVGQGYGYTF
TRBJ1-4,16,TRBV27,CASRVGGAQRNEKLFF
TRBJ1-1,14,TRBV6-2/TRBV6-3,CASSYRVLNTEAFF
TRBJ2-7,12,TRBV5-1,CASRGEHYEQYF
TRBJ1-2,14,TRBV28,CASSFVTGGRHYTF
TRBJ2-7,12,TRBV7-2,CASSLGRGEQYF
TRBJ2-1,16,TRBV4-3,CASSPGTSGVYNEQFF
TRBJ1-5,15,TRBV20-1,CSASPKGAGNQPQHF
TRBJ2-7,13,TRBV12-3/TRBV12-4,CATSLGRDYEQYF
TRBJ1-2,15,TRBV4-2,CASSQEQGANYGYTF
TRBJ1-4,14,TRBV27,CASSLTGGFEKLFF
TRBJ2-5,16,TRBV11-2,CASSPTTPDNQETQYF
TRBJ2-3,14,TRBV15,CATSVAGTTDTQYF
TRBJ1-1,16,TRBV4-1,CASSQAVQGGNTEAFF
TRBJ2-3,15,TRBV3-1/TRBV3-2,CASSLGSGGPNTQYF
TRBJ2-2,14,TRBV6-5,CASSPAGSTGELFF
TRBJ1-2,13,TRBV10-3,CAITLRGGDGYTF
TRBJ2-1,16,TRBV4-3,CASSQEGHTFYNEQFF
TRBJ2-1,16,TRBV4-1,CASSQESGGLYNEQFF
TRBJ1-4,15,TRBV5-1,CASSLISALNEKLFF
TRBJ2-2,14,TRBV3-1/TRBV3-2,CASSRWEGPGELFF
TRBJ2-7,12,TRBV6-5,CASKRDNHEQYF
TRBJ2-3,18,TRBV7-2,CASSLGFPAGLSTDTQYF
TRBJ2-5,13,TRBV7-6,CASSFQGAETQYF
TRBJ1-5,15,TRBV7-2,CASSLGRMSNQPQHF
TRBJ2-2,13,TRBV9,CASSTSDPGELFF
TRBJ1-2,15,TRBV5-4,CASSRNRGLSYGYTF
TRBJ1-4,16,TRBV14,CASSPRTGTTNEKLFF
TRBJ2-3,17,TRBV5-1,CASSQGQGALGTDTQYF
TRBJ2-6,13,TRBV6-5,CASSILSANVLTF
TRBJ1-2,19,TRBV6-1,CASSELRRGQSELTRGYTF
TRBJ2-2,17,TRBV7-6,CASSLLAGGPGTGELFF
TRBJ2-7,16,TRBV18,CASRWTGDEIAYEQYF
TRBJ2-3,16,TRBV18,CASSPWPSASTDTQYF
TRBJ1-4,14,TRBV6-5,CASRRSGGGEKLFF
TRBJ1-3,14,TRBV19,CASSMREAGNTIYF
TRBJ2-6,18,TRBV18,CASSPAAGSLSGANVLTF
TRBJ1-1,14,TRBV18,CASSPSGANTEAFF
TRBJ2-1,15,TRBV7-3,CASSFQQASQNEQFF
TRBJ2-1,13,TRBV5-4,CASSLAGGNEQFF
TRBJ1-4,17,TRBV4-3,CASSQGQALVTNEKLFF
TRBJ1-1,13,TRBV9,CASSPQVNTEAFF
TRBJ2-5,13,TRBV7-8,CASSVGTEGTQYF